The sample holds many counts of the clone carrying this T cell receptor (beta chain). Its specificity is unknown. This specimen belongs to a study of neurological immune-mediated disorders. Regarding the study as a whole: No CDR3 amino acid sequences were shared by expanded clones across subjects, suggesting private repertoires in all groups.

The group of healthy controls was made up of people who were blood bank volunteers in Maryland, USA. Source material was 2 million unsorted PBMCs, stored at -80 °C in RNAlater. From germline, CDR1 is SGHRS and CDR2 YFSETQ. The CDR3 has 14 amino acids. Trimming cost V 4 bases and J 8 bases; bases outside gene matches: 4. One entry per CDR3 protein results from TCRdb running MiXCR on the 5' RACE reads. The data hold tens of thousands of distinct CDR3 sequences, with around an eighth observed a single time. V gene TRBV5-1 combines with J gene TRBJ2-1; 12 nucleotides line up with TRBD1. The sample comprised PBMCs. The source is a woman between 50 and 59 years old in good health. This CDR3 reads CASSPGTGGDEQFF. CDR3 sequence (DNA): TGCGCCAGCAGCCCCGGGACAGGGGGCGATGAGCAGTTCTTC.